This T cell receptor beta chain was captured by sequencing in a study of CD8 T cells in Susac syndrome. With regard to this clonotype: Its antigen remains unidentified.

The V end lost 1 base, the J end lost 2 bases, and 14 bases lay between the germline ends. CDR3 size: 16 residues. Looked up from germline, CDR1 is SGHTA and CDR2 is FQGNSA. General study results and limits: The number of individuals included in the study's TCR sequencing and HLA analysis was acknowledged as relatively small.

It was with random hexamers that roughly 0.45 to 1 ug RNA was reverse transcribed. Amplification of TCR beta CDR3 by immunoSEQ multiplex PCR spanned 54 Vbeta and 13 Jbeta. MiXCR, run by TCRdb on the immunoSEQ multiplex PCR reads, gives a single entry per CDR3 protein. The table includes 180,000 or so distinct CDR3 sequences, approximately 96% detected once. CD8+ and CD4+ blood T cells underwent TCR beta sequencing. Negative isolation was used for CD8+ and CD4+ T cells, and FACS enrichment was applied to TEMRA cells. The genes are TRBV7-2 and TRBJ2-5; D ambiguous. The TCR was taken from a human donor with multiple sclerosis. Sequenced: CD4+ T cells from PBMCs. CDR3 sequence (DNA): TGTGCCAGCAGCTTAGGGGGATCGAGCCTTCAAGAGACCCAGTACTTC. Protein product: CASSLGGSSLQETQYF.